This T cell receptor beta chain appears in the sequencing data of a study of T-cell reconstitution after alpha-beta-depleted transplantation in children. A TCRbeta library incorporating unique molecular identifiers was prepared. Each CDR3 protein is one row after TCRdb ran MiXCR on the PCR reads. This repertoire shows fewer than 750,000 distinct CDR3 sequences, roughly a quarter found once; its top ten account for approximately 33%. Per the germline V gene, CDR1 is SGHTA and CDR2 is FQGTGA. The CDR3 consists of 14 residues. Trimming removed 5 bases from V and 8 bases from J; junction bases left unmatched: 3. In its sample, this clonotype was seen many times.

This receptor was identified in a boy under two years old with Wiskott-Aldrich syndrome, due to receive a stem cell transplant. Source: PBMCs, taken before TCRalphabeta/CD19-depleted stem cell transplant. V and J are TRBV7-3 and TRBJ2-2; 12 nucleotides line up with TRBD2. The CDR3 DNA reads as TGTGCCAGCAGCCGGACTAGCGGGACGGGGGAGCTGTTTTTT. Residues: CASSRTSGTGELFF. The full variable domain, rest sourced from reference TRBV7-3 and TRBJ2-2, is GAGVSQTPSNKVTEKGKYVELRCDPISGHTALYWYRQSLGQGPEFLIYFQGTGAADDSGLPNDRFFAVRPEGSVSTLKIQRTERGDSAVYLCASSRTSGTGELFFGEGSRLTVL.